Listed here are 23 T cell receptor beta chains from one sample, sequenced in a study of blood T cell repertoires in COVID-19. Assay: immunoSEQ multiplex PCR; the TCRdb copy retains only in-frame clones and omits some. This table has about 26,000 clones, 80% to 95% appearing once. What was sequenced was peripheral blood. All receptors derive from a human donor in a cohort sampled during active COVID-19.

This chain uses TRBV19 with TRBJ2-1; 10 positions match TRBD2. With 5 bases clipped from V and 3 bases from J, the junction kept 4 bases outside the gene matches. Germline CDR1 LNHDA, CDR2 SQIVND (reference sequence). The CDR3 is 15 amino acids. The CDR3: CASSASGGNYNEQFF. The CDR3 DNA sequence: TGTGCCAGTAGTGCTAGCGGGGGAAACTACAATGAGCAGTTCTTC.

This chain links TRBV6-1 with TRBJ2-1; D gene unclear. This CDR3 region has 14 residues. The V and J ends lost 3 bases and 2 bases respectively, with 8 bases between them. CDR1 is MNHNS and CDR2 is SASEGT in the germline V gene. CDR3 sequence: CASSDVGPYNEQFF. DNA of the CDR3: TGTGCCAGCAGTGACGTGGGCCCCTACAATGAGCAGTTCTTC.

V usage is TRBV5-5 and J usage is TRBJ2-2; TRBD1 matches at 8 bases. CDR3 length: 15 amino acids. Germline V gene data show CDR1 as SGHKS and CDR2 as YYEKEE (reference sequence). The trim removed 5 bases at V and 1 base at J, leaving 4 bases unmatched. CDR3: CASRRTGLNTGELFF. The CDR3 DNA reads TGTGCCAGCAGGAGGACAGGGTTGAACACCGGGGAGCTGTTTTTT.

CDR3 sequence: CASSSRGRNQPQHF. CDR3 nucleotides: TGTGCCAGCAGCTCCAGGGGGCGTAATCAGCCCCAGCATTTT. The V and J genes are TRBV7-2 and TRBJ1-5, with 8 bases that match TRBD1. With 4 bases clipped from V and 4 bases from J, the junction kept 3 bases outside the gene matches. CDR1 and CDR2 (germline): SGHTA, FQGNSA. The CDR3 consists of 14 residues.

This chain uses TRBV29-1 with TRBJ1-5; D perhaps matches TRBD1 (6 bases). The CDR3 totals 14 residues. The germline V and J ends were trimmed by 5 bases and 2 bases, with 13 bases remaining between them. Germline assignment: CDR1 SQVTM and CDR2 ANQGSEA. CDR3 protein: CSVRTAVGNQPQHF. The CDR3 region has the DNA TGCAGCGTTCGGACAGCGGTGGGCAATCAGCCCCAGCATTTT.

The CDR3 loop reads CASSLSGTGADYEQYF. As DNA, the CDR3 is TGTGCCAGCAGCTTGAGTGGGACAGGGGCCGACTACGAGCAGTACTTC. The V call is TRBV5-6, the J call TRBJ2-7; TRBD1 matches at 10 bases. V shed 1 base and J 3 bases; nucleotides not matched to a gene: 7. The CDR3 covers 16 residues. Germline V gene lookup returns CDR1 SGHDT and CDR2 YYEEEE.

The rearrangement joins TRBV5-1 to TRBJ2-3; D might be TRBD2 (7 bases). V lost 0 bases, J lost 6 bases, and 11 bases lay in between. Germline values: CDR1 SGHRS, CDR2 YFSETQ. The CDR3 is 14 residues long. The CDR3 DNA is TGCGCCAGCAGCTTGGTCGGGGGGCCGGATACGCAGTATTTT. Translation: CASSLVGGPDTQYF.

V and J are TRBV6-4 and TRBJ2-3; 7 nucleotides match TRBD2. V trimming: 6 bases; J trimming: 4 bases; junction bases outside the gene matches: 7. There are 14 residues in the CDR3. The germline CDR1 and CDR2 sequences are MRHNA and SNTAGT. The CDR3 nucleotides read TGTGCCAGCAGGCAAACTAGCGTTGCAGATACGCAGTATTTT. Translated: CASRQTSVADTQYF.

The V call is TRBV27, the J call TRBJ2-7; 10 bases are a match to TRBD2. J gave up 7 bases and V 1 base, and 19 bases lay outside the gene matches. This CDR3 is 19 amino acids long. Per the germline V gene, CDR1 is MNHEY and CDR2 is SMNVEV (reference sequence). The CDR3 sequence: CASSLWGLGSSGGLGEQYF. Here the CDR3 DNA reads TGTGCCAGCAGTTTATGGGGACTTGGTTCTAGCGGGGGCCTAGGGGAGCAGTACTTC.

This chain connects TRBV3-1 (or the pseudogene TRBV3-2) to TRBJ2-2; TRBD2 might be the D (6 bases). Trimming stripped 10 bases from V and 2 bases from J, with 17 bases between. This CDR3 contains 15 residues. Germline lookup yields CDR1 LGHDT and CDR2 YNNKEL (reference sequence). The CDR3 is CATSLGGGNTGELFF. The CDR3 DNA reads TGTGCCACCTCTTTGGGGGGAGGCAACACCGGGGAGCTGTTTTTT.

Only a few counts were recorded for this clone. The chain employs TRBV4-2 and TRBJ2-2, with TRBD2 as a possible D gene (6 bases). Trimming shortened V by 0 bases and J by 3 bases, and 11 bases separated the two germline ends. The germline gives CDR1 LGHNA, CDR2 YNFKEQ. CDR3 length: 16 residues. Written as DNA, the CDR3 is TGTGCCAGCAGCCAAGAAGGGACTTCCTACACCGGGGAGCTGTTTTTT. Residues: CASSQEGTSYTGELFF.

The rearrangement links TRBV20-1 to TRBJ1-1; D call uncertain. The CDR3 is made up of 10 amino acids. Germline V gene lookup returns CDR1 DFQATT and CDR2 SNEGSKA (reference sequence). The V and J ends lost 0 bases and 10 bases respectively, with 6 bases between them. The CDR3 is CSARDRGAFF. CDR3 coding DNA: TGCAGTGCTAGAGATCGGGGAGCTTTCTTT.

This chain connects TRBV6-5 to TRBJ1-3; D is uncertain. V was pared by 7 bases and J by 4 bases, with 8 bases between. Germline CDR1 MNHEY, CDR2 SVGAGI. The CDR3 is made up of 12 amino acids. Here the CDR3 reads CASTSEGNTIYF. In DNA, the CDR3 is TGTGCCAGCACATCGGAGGGAAACACCATATATTTT.

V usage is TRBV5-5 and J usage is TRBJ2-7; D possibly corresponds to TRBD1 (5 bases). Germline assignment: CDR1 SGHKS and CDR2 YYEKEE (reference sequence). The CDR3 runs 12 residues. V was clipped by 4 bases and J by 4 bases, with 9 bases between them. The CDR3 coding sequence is TGTGCCAGCAGCCCGACAGTTTACGAGCAGTACTTC. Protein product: CASSPTVYEQYF.

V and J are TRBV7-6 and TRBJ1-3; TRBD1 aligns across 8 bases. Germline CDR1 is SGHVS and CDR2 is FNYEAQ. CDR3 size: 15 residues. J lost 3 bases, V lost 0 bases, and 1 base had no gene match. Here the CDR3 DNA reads TGTGCCAGCAGCTTAGCCACAGGGGGTGGAAACACCATATATTTT. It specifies CASSLATGGGNTIYF.

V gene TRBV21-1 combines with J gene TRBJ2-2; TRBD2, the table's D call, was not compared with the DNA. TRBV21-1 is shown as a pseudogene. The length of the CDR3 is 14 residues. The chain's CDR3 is CASKGLAGGRGAVF. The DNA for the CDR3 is TGTGCCAGCAAGGGACTAGCGGGAGGACGGGGAGCTGTTTTT.

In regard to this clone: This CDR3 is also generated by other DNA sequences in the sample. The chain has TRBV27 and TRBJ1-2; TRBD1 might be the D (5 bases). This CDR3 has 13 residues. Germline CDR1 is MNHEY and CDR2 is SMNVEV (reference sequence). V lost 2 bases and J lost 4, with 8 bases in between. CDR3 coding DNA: TGTGCCAGCAGTTTACAGGGAGGCTATGGCTACACCTTC. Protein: CASSLQGGYGYTF.

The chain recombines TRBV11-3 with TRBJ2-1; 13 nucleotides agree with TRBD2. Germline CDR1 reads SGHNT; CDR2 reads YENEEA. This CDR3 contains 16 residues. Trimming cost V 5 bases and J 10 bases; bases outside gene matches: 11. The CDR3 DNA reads TGTGCCAGCAGCCAAAGACTAGCGGGAGGAAGCGAGGAGCAGTTCTTC. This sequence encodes CASSQRLAGGSEEQFF.

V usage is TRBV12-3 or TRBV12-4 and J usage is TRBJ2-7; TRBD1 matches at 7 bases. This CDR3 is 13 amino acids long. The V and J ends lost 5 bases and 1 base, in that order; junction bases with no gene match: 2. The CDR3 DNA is TGTGCCAGCAGTGGGGGACAGTCCTACGAGCAGTACTTC. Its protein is CASSGGQSYEQYF.

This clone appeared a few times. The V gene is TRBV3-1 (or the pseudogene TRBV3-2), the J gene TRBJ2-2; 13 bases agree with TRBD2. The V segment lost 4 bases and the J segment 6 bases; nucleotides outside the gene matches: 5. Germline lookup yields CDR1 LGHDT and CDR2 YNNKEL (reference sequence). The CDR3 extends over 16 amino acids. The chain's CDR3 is CASSPSTSGRAGELFF. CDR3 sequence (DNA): TGTGCCAGCAGCCCCTCTACTAGCGGGAGGGCCGGGGAGCTGTTTTTT.

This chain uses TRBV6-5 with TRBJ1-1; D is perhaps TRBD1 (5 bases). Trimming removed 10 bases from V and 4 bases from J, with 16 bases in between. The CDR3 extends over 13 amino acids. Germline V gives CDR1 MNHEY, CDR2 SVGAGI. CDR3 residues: CATGGTSGTEAFF. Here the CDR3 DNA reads TGTGCCACCGGGGGGACCTCGGGCACTGAAGCTTTCTTT.

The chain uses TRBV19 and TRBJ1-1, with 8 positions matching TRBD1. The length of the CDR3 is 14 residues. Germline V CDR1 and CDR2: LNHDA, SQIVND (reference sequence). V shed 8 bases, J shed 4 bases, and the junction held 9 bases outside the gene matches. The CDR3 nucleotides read TGTGCCAGTGATCGGGCCCAGGGGGCCACTGAAGCTTTCTTT. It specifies CASDRAQGATEAFF.

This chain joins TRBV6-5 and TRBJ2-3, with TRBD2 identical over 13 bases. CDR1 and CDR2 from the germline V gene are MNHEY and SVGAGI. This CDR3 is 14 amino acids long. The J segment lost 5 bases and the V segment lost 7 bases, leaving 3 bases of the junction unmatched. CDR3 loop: CASKLAGGQDTQYF. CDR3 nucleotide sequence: TGTGCCAGCAAACTAGCGGGAGGGCAAGATACGCAGTATTTT.